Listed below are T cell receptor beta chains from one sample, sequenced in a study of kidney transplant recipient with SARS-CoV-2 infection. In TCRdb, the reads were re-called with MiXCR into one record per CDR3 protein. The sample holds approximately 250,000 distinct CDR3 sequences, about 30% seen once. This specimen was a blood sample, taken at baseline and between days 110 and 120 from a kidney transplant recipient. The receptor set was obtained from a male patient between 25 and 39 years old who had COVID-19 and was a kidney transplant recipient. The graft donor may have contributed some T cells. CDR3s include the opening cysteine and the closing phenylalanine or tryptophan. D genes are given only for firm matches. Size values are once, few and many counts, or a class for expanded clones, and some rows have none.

CDR3nt: TGCGCCAGCAGCCAGGAACGATCGGGACAGGGAATCTATTTT
CDR3aa: CASSQERSGQGIYF
v_gene: TRBV4-1
abundance: -
j_gene: TRBJ2-3
d_gene: TRBD1

CDR3nt: TGTGCCAGCAGCTTAGGGGGTGGGGGGGACAGGGACCACGAGCAGTACTTC
CDR3aa: CASSLGGGGDRDHEQYF
v_gene: TRBV13
abundance: many
j_gene: TRBJ2-7
d_gene: TRBD1

CDR3nt: TGTGCCAGCACCCACAGCTACGAGCAGTACTTC
CDR3aa: CASTHSYEQYF
v_gene: TRBV27
abundance: many
j_gene: TRBJ2-7
d_gene: -

CDR3nt: TGTGCCAGCAGCTTAATCGGTCTCAATGAGCAGTTCTTC
CDR3aa: CASSLIGLNEQFF
v_gene: TRBV7-3
abundance: many
j_gene: TRBJ2-1
d_gene: -

CDR3nt: TGTGCCAGCAGTCGACAGAACACTGAAGCTTTCTTT
CDR3aa: CASSRQNTEAFF
v_gene: TRBV2
abundance: many
j_gene: TRBJ1-1
d_gene: -

CDR3nt: TGTGCCAGCAGCCCCCTGGCGGGATACAATGAGCAGTTCTTC
CDR3aa: CASSPLAGYNEQFF
v_gene: TRBV4-2
abundance: many
j_gene: TRBJ2-1
d_gene: -

CDR3nt: TGTGCCAGCAGCTTTACATATAAGGCTGGAAAGACCTATGGCTACACCTTC
CDR3aa: CASSFTYKAGKTYGYTF
v_gene: TRBV11-1
abundance: -
j_gene: TRBJ1-2
d_gene: -

CDR3nt: TGTGCCAGCAGTGGTTGGGGGCAGGGGAGCGACGAGCAGTACTTC
CDR3aa: CASSGWGQGSDEQYF
v_gene: TRBV27
abundance: many
j_gene: TRBJ2-7
d_gene: -

CDR3nt: TGTGCCAGCAGCAGGGAAAGGGTTGAAGAGACCCAGTACTTC
CDR3aa: CASSRERVEETQYF
v_gene: TRBV3-2
abundance: many
j_gene: TRBJ2-5
d_gene: -

CDR3nt: TGTGCCAGCAGTTCCCCGGGGGGCGCCACAGATACGCAGTATTTT
CDR3aa: CASSSPGGATDTQYF
v_gene: TRBV28
abundance: many
j_gene: TRBJ2-3
d_gene: -

CDR3nt: TGTGCCGGCAGCCGCCCAGGGGGCAATTATGGCTACACCTTC
CDR3aa: CAGSRPGGNYGYTF
v_gene: TRBV3-1
abundance: -
j_gene: TRBJ1-2
d_gene: TRBD1

CDR3nt: TGCGCCAGCAGCGTCCTTACTAGCGGGACATACAATGAGCAGTTCTTC
CDR3aa: CASSVLTSGTYNEQFF
v_gene: TRBV5-1
abundance: many
j_gene: TRBJ2-1
d_gene: TRBD2

CDR3nt: TGCACCAGCAGCCTTTCTTTTTCCGGGACTAGCTCCTACGAGCAGTACTTC
CDR3aa: CTSSLSFSGTSSYEQYF
v_gene: TRBV1
abundance: many
j_gene: TRBJ2-7
d_gene: -

CDR3nt: TGCAGTGCTACCGGGCCTTCCTACAATGAGCAGTTCTTC
CDR3aa: CSATGPSYNEQFF
v_gene: TRBV20-1
abundance: many
j_gene: TRBJ2-1
d_gene: -

CDR3nt: TGTGCCAGCAGCAAAGGGAAATTTGAGCAGTTCTTC
CDR3aa: CASSKGKFEQFF
v_gene: TRBV3-2
abundance: few
j_gene: TRBJ2-1
d_gene: -

CDR3nt: TGTGCCAGCAGCTTAGCTAGCGGGGGTGAGCAGTTCTTC
CDR3aa: CASSLASGGEQFF
v_gene: TRBV7-2
abundance: -
j_gene: TRBJ2-1
d_gene: TRBD2

CDR3nt: TGCAGTGCTAGAGATTTGCGGGAGATTCTTTACGAGCAGTACTTC
CDR3aa: CSARDLREILYEQYF
v_gene: TRBV20-1
abundance: few
j_gene: TRBJ2-7
d_gene: TRBD2